This T cell receptor (beta chain) emerged from a study of shared clonotypes between healthy human individuals. Whole-study results and caveats: Sharing of clonotypes among donors was expected to vary with sequencing depth.

From germline, CDR1 is GTSNPN and CDR2 SVGIG (reference sequence). The CDR3 is 15 amino acids. The germline V and J ends were trimmed by 1 base and 6 bases, with 19 bases remaining between them. In the authors' workflow: Without quality scores, immunoSEQ junctional reads could not be filtered like full-length reads. Profiling relied on immunoSEQ multiplex PCR, and the TCRdb table lists in-frame clones only, not all of them. The D gene and trimming were derived from the DNA, and the V and J assignments and clone size from that table. This table has about 110,000 clones, 55% to 80% appearing once. CCR7-negative CD45RA+ TemRA cells were pooled with CD45RO+ cells for CD8 memory. As regards this clone: The antigen is undetermined.

The sample taken for sequencing was memory CD8+ T cells sorted from blood. Subset described: CD45RO+ cells pooled with CCR7-negative TemRA cells. The chain is built from TRBV30 and TRBJ2-7, with D perhaps matching TRBD1 (6 bases). This receptor was obtained from a woman between 25 and 40 years old in good health. The CDR3 DNA is TGTGCCTGGAGTGCTGTGGGGACATACCTTCGCGAGCAGTACTTC. It codes for CAWSAVGTYLREQYF.